These T cell receptor beta chains were read from a single sample in a study of cytomegalovirus exposure and HLA in healthy donors. This table comes from immunoSEQ multiplex PCR, and its TCRdb copy is limited to in-frame clones, with some not included. The sample yields about 95,000 clones, approximately 81% seen once. The source material was PBMCs. These receptors were taken from a woman aged 40 to 55 in good health and CMV-seropositive. Each CDR3 is given with its conserved first and last residue. The D gene is left open where the match is weak. The size of a clone is reported for some rows only, either as once, few or many, or as a class for expanded clones.

>TRBD2|TRBJ2-1|-|TRBV29-1
TGCAGCGTGTGGTGGGCGGGAGTAGTCGATGAGCAGTTCTTC
CSVWWAGVVDEQFF
>-|TRBJ2-7|-|TRBV6-5
TGTGCCAGCAGCCCTAGCGATCGCTACGAGCAGTACTTC
CASSPSDRYEQYF
>TRBD2|TRBJ2-1|-|TRBV19
TGTGCCAGTAGTATAGGACTAGCGGGGAACAATGAGCAGTTCTTC
CASSIGLAGNNEQFF
>TRBD2|TRBJ2-7|-|TRBV5-3
TGTGCCAGACTCACCAGGACTAGCGGGAGTTTGGCCGACTACGAGCAGTACTTC
CARLTRTSGSLADYEQYF
>TRBD2|TRBJ2-1|few|TRBV28
TGTGCCAGCTGGGCGGGGGGCGAATCCTACAATGAGCAGTTCTTC
CASWAGGESYNEQFF
>TRBD2|TRBJ2-5|-|TRBV10-2
TGCGCCAGCAGTGGAGGGACTAGCGGGCGAGAGACCCAGTACTTC
CASSGGTSGRETQYF
>-|TRBJ2-3|-|TRBV9
TGTGCCAGCAGCACTCACTTTAGCAAAGTCAAAGATACGCAGTATTTT
CASSTHFSKVKDTQYF
>TRBD2|TRBJ2-1|-|TRBV5-6
TGTGCCAGCAGCCCCCGGACTAGCGGGACCAATGAGCAGTTCTTC
CASSPRTSGTNEQFF
>TRBD2|TRBJ2-1|-|TRBV29-1
TGCAGCGCGGGACTAGCGGTTTACAATGAGCAGTTCTTC
CSAGLAVYNEQFF
>TRBD2|TRBJ2-1|-|TRBV7-9
TGTGCCAGCAGCCCCATGGGACTAGCGGGAGCTGAGCAGTTCTTC
CASSPMGLAGAEQFF